This T cell receptor (beta chain) stems from a study of T cell repertoires in cytomegalovirus infection. Study-wide background: Shared public TCR beta signatures pointed to both CMV infection and a matching HLA type.

This CDR3 is built from 16 residues. Germline assignment: CDR1 MDHEN and CDR2 SYDVKM. Trimming removed 6 bases at V and 5 bases at J, with 22 bases between. MiXCR, run by TCRdb on the reads, gives a single entry per CDR3 protein. The sample records about 360,000 distinct CDR3 sequences, roughly 20% being singletons. This clonotype occurred many times. The TCR originated in a human donor in good health (CMV status not recorded). Some clones in this sample may be carry-over from other donors' samples. The rearrangement links TRBV28 to TRBJ2-5; D unclear. Sequencing was performed on PBMCs. CDR3 in DNA: TGTGCCAGCAGCATATTCACTTGGGGTTCCGTTGAGACCCAGTACTTC. Translation gives CASSIFTWGSVETQYF.